Listed below are T cell receptor beta chains from one sample, sequenced in a study of blood T cell repertoires in COVID-19. The data were produced by immunoSEQ multiplex PCR, yet TCRdb's version contains in-frame clones alone and is incomplete. This sample yields approximately 280,000 clones, of which approximately 85% are seen a single time; approximately 5% belongs to the top ten. The specimen was peripheral blood. Receptors were obtained from a man aged 50 to 60 with active or convalescent COVID-19. Both conserved end residues are part of each CDR3. The D gene is left open where the match is weak. Clone size is given for some rows only: seen once, a few or many times, or a class if the clone is expanded.

>TRBD2|TRBV27|-|TRBJ2-7
CASSLGGISYEQYF
TGTGCCAGCAGTTTGGGAGGGATCTCCTACGAGCAGTACTTC
>TRBD2|TRBV18|-|TRBJ2-7
CASSREVAGVQYF
TGTGCCAGCTCACGGGAGGTAGCGGGAGTTCAGTACTTC
>-|TRBV6-5|-|TRBJ2-7
CASSYSVGRVPYEQYF
TGTGCCAGCAGTTACTCGGTTGGCAGGGTCCCCTACGAGCAGTACTTC
>-|TRBV15|-|TRBJ2-1
CATSRDQGDEQFF
TGTGCCACCAGCAGAGATCAGGGTGATGAGCAGTTCTTC
>-|TRBV5-8|once|TRBJ1-1
CASSLGQRGTEAFF
TGTGCCAGCAGCTTAGGACAGAGAGGCACTGAAGCTTTCTTT
>-|TRBV12-2|-|TRBJ2-2
CASRLDRGNTGELFF
TGTGCAAGTCGCTTAGACCGGGGGAACACCGGGGAGCTGTTTTTT
>TRBD2|TRBV7-9|-|TRBJ2-5
CASSLAGGRETQYF
TGTGCCAGCAGCCTAGCGGGAGGTCGAGAGACCCAGTACTTC
>TRBD1|TRBV2|-|TRBJ1-3
CASSAGQASGNTIYF
TGTGCCAGCAGCGCCGGACAGGCCTCTGGAAACACCATATATTTT
>TRBD2|TRBV5-1|-|TRBJ2-2
CASRGVAGDTGELFF
TGCGCCAGCAGGGGCGTAGCGGGAGACACCGGGGAGCTGTTTTTT
>-|TRBV7-8|-|TRBJ1-1
CASSLESGGTMNTEAFF
TGTGCCAGCAGCTTAGAATCGGGGGGCACGATGAACACTGAAGCTTTCTTT
>-|TRBV6-5|few|TRBJ1-1
CASTRTSNTEAFF
TGTGCCAGCACCCGAACTTCGAACACTGAAGCTTTCTTT
>-|TRBV15|-|TRBJ1-2
CATSRVIVGGGYGYTF
TGTGCCACCAGCAGAGTAATCGTCGGGGGAGGCTATGGCTACACCTTC
>TRBD1|TRBV28|-|TRBJ2-2
CASSPGQVTGELFF
TGTGCCAGCAGCCCAGGACAGGTCACCGGGGAGCTGTTTTTT
>-|TRBV14|-|TRBJ2-7
CASSQGGRVYYEQYF
TGTGCCAGCAGCCAAGGAGGCAGGGTTTACTACGAGCAGTACTTC
>TRBD2|TRBV7-9|-|TRBJ2-3
CASGGRGNTDTQYF
TGTGCCAGCGGCGGGAGGGGAAACACAGATACGCAGTATTTT
>TRBD1|TRBV6-1|-|TRBJ2-7
CASSEGLSGQGAYEQYF
TGTGCCAGCAGTGAAGGTTTGTCTGGACAGGGGGCCTATGAGCAGTACTTC
>TRBD1|TRBV6-1|-|TRBJ1-2
CASSEVLMRDSYGYTF
TGTGCCAGCAGTGAAGTCCTGATGCGGGACAGCTATGGCTACACCTTC
>TRBD2|TRBV29-1|-|TRBJ2-1
CSVVGTRGGSEQFF
TGCAGCGTTGTAGGGACTAGGGGTGGGTCTGAGCAGTTCTTC
>-|TRBV6-2/TRBV6-3|-|TRBJ1-2
CASSGRQINYGYTF
TGTGCCAGCAGTGGTCGACAGATAAACTATGGCTACACCTTC
>TRBD2|TRBV4-2|-|TRBJ2-7
CASSLSGSGSSYEQYF
TGTGCCAGCAGCCTTTCTGGGAGCGGGAGCTCCTACGAGCAGTACTTC
>TRBD1|TRBV24-1|-|TRBJ2-3
CATSRQGRRGTDTQYF
TGTGCCACCAGTCGACAGGGACGAAGGGGTACAGATACGCAGTATTTT
>TRBD1|TRBV7-8|-|TRBJ2-1
CASSLIAGTVYNEQFF
TGTGCCAGCAGCTTAATCGCCGGGACAGTCTACAATGAGCAGTTCTTC
>-|TRBV19|-|TRBJ1-5
CASSMGGIYQPQHF
TGTGCCAGTAGTATGGGAGGGATCTATCAGCCCCAGCATTTT
>-|TRBV10-3|-|TRBJ1-1
CAISGLGATEAFF
TGTGCCATCAGTGGATTAGGGGCCACTGAAGCTTTCTTT
>-|TRBV25-1|-|TRBJ2-3
CASSDVNRNTDTQYF
TGTGCCAGCAGTGACGTTAACAGGAACACAGATACGCAGTATTTT
>-|TRBV6-5|-|TRBJ2-5
CASSLAGTHGETQYF
TGTGCCAGCAGTCTGGCGGGGACCCATGGAGAGACCCAGTACTTC
>-|TRBV5-1|once|TRBJ2-1
CASSPDWTLSSYNEQFF
TGCGCCAGCAGCCCGGACTGGACCCTTAGCTCCTACAATGAGCAGTTCTTC
>TRBD1|TRBV5-1|-|TRBJ1-5
CASSWTGDGNQPQHF
TGCGCCAGCAGCTGGACAGGGGATGGCAATCAGCCCCAGCATTTT
>TRBD1|TRBV2|-|TRBJ1-1
CASRVGQTNTEAFF
TGTGCCAGCAGGGTGGGACAGACGAACACTGAAGCTTTCTTT
>TRBD2|TRBV7-9|-|TRBJ2-7
CASSGPSGGWEQYF
TGTGCCAGCAGTGGGCCAAGCGGGGGGTGGGAGCAGTACTTC
>-|TRBV19|few|TRBJ1-1
CASSIVDEGRLAEAFF
TGTGCCAGTAGTATAGTAGATGAGGGTCGGCTGGCTGAAGCTTTCTTT
>-|TRBV18|-|TRBJ2-7
CASSPGSPPYEQYF
TGTGCCAGCTCACCCGGGAGTCCCCCCTACGAGCAGTACTTC
>-|TRBV19|-|TRBJ1-5
CASSIQASSNQPQHF
TGTGCCAGTAGTATCCAGGCAAGTAGCAATCAGCCCCAGCATTTT
>-|TRBV6-1|-|TRBJ1-5
CASSEVVSYSNQPQHF
TGTGCCAGCAGTGAAGTTGTGTCTTATAGCAATCAGCCCCAGCATTTT
>-|TRBV28|once|TRBJ1-2
CASKSGHLYGYTF
TGTGCCAGCAAGTCGGGACACCTGTATGGCTACACCTTC
>TRBD1|TRBV2|-|TRBJ1-1
CASSEGQGFTEAFF
TGTGCCAGCAGTGAGGGACAGGGGTTTACTGAAGCTTTCTTT